These T cell receptor beta chains were read from a single sample in a study of shared clonotypes between healthy human individuals. Data came from immunoSEQ multiplex PCR; TCRdb stores just in-frame clones and leaves some out. The sample yields a few million clones, about 92% seen once. The source material was naive CD4+ T cells sorted from blood. The source is a man younger than 30 in good health. The CDR3 runs from the conserved cysteine through the conserved F or W. The order of the fields is J gene, clone size, D gene, V gene, CDR3 length, CDR3 DNA, CDR3 protein. The D gene is left open where the match is weak. Some rows have no size entry. The others give once, few or many, or a class for an expanded clone.

J gene: TRBJ2-5; clone size: -; D gene: -; V gene: TRBV5-1; CDR3 length: 14; CDR3 DNA: TGCGCCAGCAGCTGGGGTGTGGGCCAAGAGACCCAGTACTTC; CDR3 protein: CASSWGVGQETQYF
J gene: TRBJ1-2; clone size: -; D gene: TRBD1; V gene: TRBV7-2; CDR3 length: 13; CDR3 DNA: TGTGCCAGCAGCTTAAGGGGACAGTATGGCTACACCTTC; CDR3 protein: CASSLRGQYGYTF
J gene: TRBJ1-2; clone size: -; D gene: TRBD1; V gene: TRBV9; CDR3 length: 15; CDR3 DNA: TGTGCCAGCAGAGTTGAGGACAGGGGATGGCATGGCTACACCTTC; CDR3 protein: CASRVEDRGWHGYTF
J gene: TRBJ1-4; clone size: -; D gene: TRBD1; V gene: TRBV5-1; CDR3 length: 14; CDR3 DNA: TGCGCCAGCAGCACAGGGACAGGGCAAGAAAAACTGTTTTTT; CDR3 protein: CASSTGTGQEKLFF
J gene: TRBJ1-1; clone size: once; D gene: -; V gene: TRBV6-5; CDR3 length: 14; CDR3 DNA: TGTGCCAGCAGTGAGCCTAATATGAACACTGAAGCTTTCTTT; CDR3 protein: CASSEPNMNTEAFF
J gene: TRBJ1-6; clone size: -; D gene: -; V gene: TRBV7-2; CDR3 length: 17; CDR3 DNA: TGTGCCAGCAGCTTACATCTTTATAGGGTAGATAATTCACCCCTCCACTTT; CDR3 protein: CASSLHLYRVDNSPLHF
J gene: TRBJ1-5; clone size: few; D gene: -; V gene: TRBV4-1; CDR3 length: 14; CDR3 DNA: TGCGCCAGCAGCCAAGTCTTAGTGAATCAGCCCCAGCATTTT; CDR3 protein: CASSQVLVNQPQHF
J gene: TRBJ2-7; clone size: -; D gene: -; V gene: TRBV10-3; CDR3 length: 12; CDR3 DNA: TGTGCCATCTGGGCCACCGGGGGCGAGCAGTACTTC; CDR3 protein: CAIWATGGEQYF
J gene: TRBJ2-2; clone size: -; D gene: TRBD1; V gene: TRBV5-5; CDR3 length: 14; CDR3 DNA: TGTGCCAGCAGTCCGACAGGGTACACCGGGGAGCTGTTTTTT; CDR3 protein: CASSPTGYTGELFF
J gene: TRBJ2-7; clone size: -; D gene: TRBD1; V gene: TRBV28; CDR3 length: 15; CDR3 DNA: TGTGCCAGCAGCACCGGGACAGAACCCTCCTACGAGCAGTACTTC; CDR3 protein: CASSTGTEPSYEQYF
J gene: TRBJ1-1; clone size: -; D gene: TRBD1; V gene: TRBV6-6; CDR3 length: 16; CDR3 DNA: TGTGCCAGCAGTTACGGTACAGGGGAGTTTGCCACTGAAGCTTTCTTT; CDR3 protein: CASSYGTGEFATEAFF
J gene: TRBJ1-2; clone size: -; D gene: TRBD1; V gene: TRBV19; CDR3 length: 13; CDR3 DNA: TGTGCCAGTAGTACCCGGGGACAGGCGAGCTACACCTTC; CDR3 protein: CASSTRGQASYTF
J gene: TRBJ1-5; clone size: -; D gene: -; V gene: TRBV28; CDR3 length: 16; CDR3 DNA: TGTGCCAGCAGTTTGTTTCGGGAAACTAGCAATCAGCCCCAGCATTTT; CDR3 protein: CASSLFRETSNQPQHF
J gene: TRBJ2-7; clone size: -; D gene: TRBD1; V gene: TRBV7-9; CDR3 length: 15; CDR3 DNA: TGTGCCAGCAGCCTTATGGGGACAGGGGAGGAGGAGCAGTACTTC; CDR3 protein: CASSLMGTGEEEQYF
J gene: TRBJ1-2; clone size: -; D gene: -; V gene: TRBV30; CDR3 length: 15; CDR3 DNA: TGTGCCTGGTTTAGACCGGACAGTGGTATCTATGGCTACACCTTC; CDR3 protein: CAWFRPDSGIYGYTF
J gene: TRBJ2-1; clone size: -; D gene: -; V gene: TRBV28; CDR3 length: 15; CDR3 DNA: TGTGCCAGCAGGCCCGGGGGAGCAAGAGAGATTGAGCAGTTCTTC; CDR3 protein: CASRPGGAREIEQFF